Below, 8 T cell receptor beta chains from the same sample are listed, as sequenced in a study of response to subunit inactivated influenza vaccine. TCRdb ran MiXCR on the RT-PCR reads and lists one entry per CDR3 protein. This table has approximately 500,000 distinct CDR3 sequences, 13% to 15% appearing once. The input for sequencing was PBMCs from blood, taken about 13 days after vaccination. These receptors all come from a man over 45 who received an inactivated influenza vaccine.

In the case of this clonotype: This may come from a read error, since a much larger clone is one base off. The rearrangement joins TRBV19 to TRBJ2-1; 8 bases agree with TRBD1. CDR3 length equals 15 residues. Germline assignment: CDR1 LNHDA and CDR2 SQIVND (reference sequence). The CDR3 spells CASSSRDRRVDEPFF. The CDR3 bases are TGTGCCAGTAGTAGCCGGGACAGGCGGGTTGATGAGCCGTTCTTC.

The table lists this clonotype with a few counts. The chain links TRBV14 to TRBJ2-6; D call uncertain. Germline CDR1 is SGHDN and CDR2 is FVKESK. The CDR3 contains 16 residues. V was cut by 1 base and J by 1 base, with 8 bases left in between. The CDR3 DNA is TGTGCCAGCAGCCAAGGGGTAACGTCTGGGGCCAACGTCCTGACTTTC. It is translated as CASSQGVTSGANVLTF.

The sample holds many counts of this clonotype. V usage is TRBV12-3 or TRBV12-4 and J usage is TRBJ1-5, with D uncertain. CDR3 length equals 14 residues. Trimming took off 1 base at V and 3 bases at J, with 7 bases between the two ends. The CDR3 spells CASSLGGLNQPQHF. As DNA, the CDR3 is TGTGCCAGCAGTTTAGGTGGGCTCAATCAGCCCCAGCATTTT.

The V call is TRBV12-3 or TRBV12-4, the J call TRBJ1-2; 7 bases are shared with TRBD1. This CDR3 is 13 amino acids long. Trimming at V came to 6 bases and at J to 8 bases, leaving 9 bases not matched to a gene. The CDR3 loop reads CASSRDSNAGYTF. The DNA for the CDR3 is TGTGCCAGCAGCAGGGACAGTAATGCGGGCTACACCTTC.

This clonotype was observed a handful of times. The chain couples TRBV3-1 to TRBJ2-1; weak D call: TRBD1 (5 bases). Deletions cut 2 bases from V and 1 base from J, with 9 bases between. The CDR3 contains 15 residues. CDR1 and CDR2 (germline): LGHDT, YNNKEL (reference sequence). CDR3 loop: CASSQTAGSYNEQFF. Written as DNA, the CDR3 is TGTGCCAGCAGCCAAACGGCAGGGTCCTACAATGAGCAGTTCTTC.

This clonotype showed up just a few times. The rearrangement joins TRBV7-9 to TRBJ2-3; D possibly matches TRBD1 or TRBD2 (5 bases each). This CDR3 has 14 residues. Trimming stripped 3 bases from V and 4 bases from J, with 11 bases between. Germline values: CDR1 SEHNR, CDR2 FQNEAQ (reference sequence). CDR3 in DNA: TGTGCCAGCAGCTTGGGGGATTCCGCAGATACGCAGTATTTT. Encoded protein: CASSLGDSADTQYF.

This chain uses TRBV7-9 with TRBJ2-1; D is perhaps TRBD2 (5 bases). The V gene's germline CDR1 is SEHNR and CDR2 FQNEAQ (reference sequence). The CDR3 spans 15 residues. V was shortened by 7 bases and J by 5 bases, with 18 bases between the two germline ends. Here the CDR3 DNA reads TGTGCCAGCACTCAAGGTGGGAGTGTCAACAATGAGCAGTTCTTC. Protein sequence: CASTQGGSVNNEQFF.

V usage is TRBV5-1 and J usage is TRBJ1-1, with D unclear. Germline CDR1 SGHRS, CDR2 YFSETQ. V was clipped by 0 bases and J by 1 base, with 7 bases between them. This CDR3 contains 14 residues. The CDR3 nucleotides read TGCGCCAGCAGCTTGGGTGTGACGAACACTGAAGCTTTCTTT. This translates into CASSLGVTNTEAFF. The complete variable domain, with remaining parts taken from reference TRBV5-1 and TRBJ1-1, reads KAGVTQTPRYLIKTRGQQVTLSCSPISGHRSVSWYQQTPGQGLQFLFEYFSETQRNKGNFPGRFSGRQFSNSRSEMNVSTLELGDSALYLCASSLGVTNTEAFFGQGTRLTVV.